This TCR beta chain stems from a study of blood T cell repertoires in COVID-19. About the study: Whether acute or convalescent, the COVID-19 samples came from the United States, Italy and Spain.

Germline CDR1 is LGHNA and CDR2 is YNFKEQ. There are 15 residues in the CDR3. Between the trimmed V and J ends, which lost 4 bases and 3 bases, there was a span of 16 bases. In Seattle, patients joined the study during active infection and were tracked longitudinally. Using immunoSEQ multiplex PCR, the repertoire was profiled, and TCRdb retains in-frame clones only, with some absent. The repertoire holds about 170,000 clones, with approximately 86% as singletons. This TCR came from a man older than 75 with COVID-19, enrolled during active disease. The chain has TRBV4-2 and TRBJ2-7; D may be TRBD1 (5 bases). The specimen was peripheral blood. The CDR3, as DNA: TGTGCCAGCAGCCGCACTTCGACAGCGTTCTACGAGCAGTACTTC. Translating it yields CASSRTSTAFYEQYF.